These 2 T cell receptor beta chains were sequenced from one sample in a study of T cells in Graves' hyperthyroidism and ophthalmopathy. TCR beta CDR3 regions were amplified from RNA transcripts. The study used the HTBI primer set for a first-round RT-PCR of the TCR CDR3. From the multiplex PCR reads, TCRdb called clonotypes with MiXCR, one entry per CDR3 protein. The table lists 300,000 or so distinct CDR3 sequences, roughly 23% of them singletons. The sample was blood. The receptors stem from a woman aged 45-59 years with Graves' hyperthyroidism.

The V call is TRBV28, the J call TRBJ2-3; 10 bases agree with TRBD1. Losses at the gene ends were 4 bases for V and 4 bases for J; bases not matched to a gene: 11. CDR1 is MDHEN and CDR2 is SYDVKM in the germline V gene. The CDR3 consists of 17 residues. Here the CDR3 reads CASSSKPGQGLSDTQYF. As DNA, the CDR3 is TGTGCCAGCAGTTCAAAGCCGGGACAGGGGTTGTCAGATACGCAGTATTTT.

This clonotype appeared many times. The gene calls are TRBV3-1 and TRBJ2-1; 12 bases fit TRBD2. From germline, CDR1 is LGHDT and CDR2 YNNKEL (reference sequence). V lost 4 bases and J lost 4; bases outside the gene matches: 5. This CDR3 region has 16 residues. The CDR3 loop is CASSRRGTSGYNEQFF. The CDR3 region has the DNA TGTGCCAGCAGCCGACGCGGGACTAGCGGGTACAATGAGCAGTTCTTC.